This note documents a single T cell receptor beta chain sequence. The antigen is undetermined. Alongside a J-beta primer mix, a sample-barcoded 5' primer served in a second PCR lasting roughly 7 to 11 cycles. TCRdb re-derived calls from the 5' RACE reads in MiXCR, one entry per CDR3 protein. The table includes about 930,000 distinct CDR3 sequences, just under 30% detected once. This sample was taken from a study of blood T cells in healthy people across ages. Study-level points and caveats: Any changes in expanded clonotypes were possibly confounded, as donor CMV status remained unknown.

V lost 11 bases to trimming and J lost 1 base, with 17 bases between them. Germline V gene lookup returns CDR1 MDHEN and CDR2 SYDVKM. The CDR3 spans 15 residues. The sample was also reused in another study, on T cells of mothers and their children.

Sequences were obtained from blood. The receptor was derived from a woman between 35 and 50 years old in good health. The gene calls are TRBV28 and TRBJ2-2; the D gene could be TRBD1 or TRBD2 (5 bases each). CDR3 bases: TGTGCCCCCAACCGAGGGGCCGAGAACACCGGGGAGCTGTTTTTT. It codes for CAPNRGAENTGELFF.